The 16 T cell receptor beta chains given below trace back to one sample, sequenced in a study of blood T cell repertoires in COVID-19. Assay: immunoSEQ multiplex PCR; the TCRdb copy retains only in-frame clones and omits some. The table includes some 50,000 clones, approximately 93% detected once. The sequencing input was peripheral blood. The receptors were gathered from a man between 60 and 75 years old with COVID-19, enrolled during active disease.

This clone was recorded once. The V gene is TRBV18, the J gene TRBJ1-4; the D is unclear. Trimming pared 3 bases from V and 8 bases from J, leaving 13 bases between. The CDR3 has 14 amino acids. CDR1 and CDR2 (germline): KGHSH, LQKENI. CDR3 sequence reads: CASSPDGVYEKLFF. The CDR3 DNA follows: TGTGCCAGCTCACCGGACGGGGTATACGAAAAACTGTTTTTT.

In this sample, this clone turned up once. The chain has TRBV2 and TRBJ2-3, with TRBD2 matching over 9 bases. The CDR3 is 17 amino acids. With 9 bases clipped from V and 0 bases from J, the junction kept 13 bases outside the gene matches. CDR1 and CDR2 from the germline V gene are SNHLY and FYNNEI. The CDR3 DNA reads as TGTGCCAGGGGTAGCGGGAGAGCTCGATCTAGCACAGATACGCAGTATTTT. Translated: CARGSGRARSSTDTQYF.

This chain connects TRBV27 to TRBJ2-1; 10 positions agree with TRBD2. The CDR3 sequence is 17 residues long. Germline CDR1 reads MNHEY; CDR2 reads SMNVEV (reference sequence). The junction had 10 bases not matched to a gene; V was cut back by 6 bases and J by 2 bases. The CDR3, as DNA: TGTGCCAGCAGCCGGATTAGCGGGGGGTTTGCCTACAATGAGCAGTTCTTC. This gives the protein CASSRISGGFAYNEQFF.

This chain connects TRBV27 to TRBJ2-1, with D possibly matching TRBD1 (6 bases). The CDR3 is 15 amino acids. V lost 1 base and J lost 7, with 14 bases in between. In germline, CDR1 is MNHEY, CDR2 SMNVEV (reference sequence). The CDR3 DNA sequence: TGTGCCAGCAGTTTATGGGGGCGCGAAGGGAATGAGCAGTTCTTC. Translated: CASSLWGREGNEQFF.

CDR3 in amino acids: CASSATGLPVIGEQFF. CDR3 coding DNA: TGTGCCAGCAGCGCCACGGGACTCCCAGTAATAGGTGAGCAGTTCTTC. This chain connects TRBV9 to TRBJ2-1; TRBD2 is a possible D gene (6 bases). CDR1 and CDR2 from the germline V gene are SGDLS and YYNGEE. The CDR3 runs to 16 residues. V was shortened by 3 bases and J by 9 bases, with 22 bases between the two germline ends.

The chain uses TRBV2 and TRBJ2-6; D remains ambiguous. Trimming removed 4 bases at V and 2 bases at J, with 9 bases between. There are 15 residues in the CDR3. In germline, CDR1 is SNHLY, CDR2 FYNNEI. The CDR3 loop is CASSALLAGANVLTF. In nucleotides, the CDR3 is TGTGCCAGCAGTGCATTACTCGCTGGGGCCAACGTCCTGACTTTC.

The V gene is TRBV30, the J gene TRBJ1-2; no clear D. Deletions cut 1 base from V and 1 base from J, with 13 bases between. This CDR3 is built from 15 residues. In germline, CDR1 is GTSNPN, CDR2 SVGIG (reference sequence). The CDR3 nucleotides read TGTGCCTGGAGTGGGGGAGGGAGTTTTAACTATGGCTACACCTTC. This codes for CAWSGGGSFNYGYTF.

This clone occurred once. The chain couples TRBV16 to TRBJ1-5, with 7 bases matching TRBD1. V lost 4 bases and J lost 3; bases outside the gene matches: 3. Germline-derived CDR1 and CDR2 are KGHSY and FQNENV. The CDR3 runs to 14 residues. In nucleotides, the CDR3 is TGTGCCAGCAGCCCAGGGACAGCCAATCAGCCCCAGCATTTT. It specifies CASSPGTANQPQHF.

CDR3 sequence: CASAAGMNEKLFF. The CDR3 coding sequence is TGTGCTAGTGCTGCAGGCATGAATGAAAAACTGTTTTTT. The chain recombines TRBV12-5 with TRBJ1-4; D is unresolved. Per the germline V gene, CDR1 is LGHNT and CDR2 is FRNRAP. The V and J ends lost 7 bases and 5 bases respectively, with 11 bases between them. There are 13 residues in the CDR3. The whole variable domain, filled in from reference TRBV12-5 and TRBJ1-4, reads DARVTQTPRHKVTEMGQEVTMRCQPILGHNTVFWYRQTMMQGLELLAYFRNRAPLDDSGMPKDRFSAEMPDATLATLKIQPSEPRDSAVYFCASAAGMNEKLFFGSGTQLSVL.

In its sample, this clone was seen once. The DNA of the CDR3 is TGCGCCAGCAGCTCTACCTTACAGGGATCTGGAAACACCATATATTTT. Residues: CASSSTLQGSGNTIYF. The chain couples TRBV5-1 to TRBJ1-3; weak D call: TRBD1 (6 bases). The CDR3 contains 16 residues. The V and J ends lost 3 bases and 1 base respectively, with 14 bases between them. Germline CDR1 SGHRS, CDR2 YFSETQ.

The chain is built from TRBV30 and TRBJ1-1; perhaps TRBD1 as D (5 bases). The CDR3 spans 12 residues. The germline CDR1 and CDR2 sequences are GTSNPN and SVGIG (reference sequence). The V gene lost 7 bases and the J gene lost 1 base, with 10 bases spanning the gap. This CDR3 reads CALRTGNTEAFF. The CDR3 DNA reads TGTGCCTTAAGAACAGGGAACACTGAAGCTTTCTTT.

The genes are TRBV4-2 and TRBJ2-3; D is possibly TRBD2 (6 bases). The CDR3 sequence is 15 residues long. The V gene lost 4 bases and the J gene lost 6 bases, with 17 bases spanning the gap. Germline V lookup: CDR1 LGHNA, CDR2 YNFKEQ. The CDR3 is CASSREDSGTDTQYF. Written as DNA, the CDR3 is TGTGCCAGCAGCCGAGAGGACTCGGGGACTGATACGCAGTATTTT.

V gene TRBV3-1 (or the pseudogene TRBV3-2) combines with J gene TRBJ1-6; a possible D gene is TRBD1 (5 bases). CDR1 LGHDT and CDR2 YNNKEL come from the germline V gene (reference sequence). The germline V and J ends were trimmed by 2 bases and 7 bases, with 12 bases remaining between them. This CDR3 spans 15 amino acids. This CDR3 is CASSQNGGLNSPLHF. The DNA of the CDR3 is TGTGCCAGCAGCCAAAACGGGGGGTTGAATTCACCCCTCCACTTT.

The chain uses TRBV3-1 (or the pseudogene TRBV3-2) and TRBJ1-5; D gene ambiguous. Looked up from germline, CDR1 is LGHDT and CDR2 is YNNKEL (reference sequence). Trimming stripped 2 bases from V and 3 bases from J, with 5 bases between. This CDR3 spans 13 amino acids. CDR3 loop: CASSQQANQPQHF. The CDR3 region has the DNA TGTGCCAGCAGCCAACAAGCCAATCAGCCCCAGCATTTT.

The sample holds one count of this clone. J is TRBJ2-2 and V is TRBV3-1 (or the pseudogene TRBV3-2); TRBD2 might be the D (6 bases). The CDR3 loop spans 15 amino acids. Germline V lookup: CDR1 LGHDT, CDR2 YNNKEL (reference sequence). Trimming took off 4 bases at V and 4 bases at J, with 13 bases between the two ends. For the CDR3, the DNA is TGTGCCAGCAGCCCGACTAGGGTGCGCACCGGGGAGCTGTTTTTT. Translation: CASSPTRVRTGELFF.

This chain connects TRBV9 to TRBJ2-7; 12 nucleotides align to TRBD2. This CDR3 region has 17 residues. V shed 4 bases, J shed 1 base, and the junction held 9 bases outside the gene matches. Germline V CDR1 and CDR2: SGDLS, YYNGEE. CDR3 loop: CASSPGLAGLISYEQYF. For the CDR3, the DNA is TGTGCCAGCAGCCCGGGACTAGCGGGCCTGATTTCCTACGAGCAGTACTTC.